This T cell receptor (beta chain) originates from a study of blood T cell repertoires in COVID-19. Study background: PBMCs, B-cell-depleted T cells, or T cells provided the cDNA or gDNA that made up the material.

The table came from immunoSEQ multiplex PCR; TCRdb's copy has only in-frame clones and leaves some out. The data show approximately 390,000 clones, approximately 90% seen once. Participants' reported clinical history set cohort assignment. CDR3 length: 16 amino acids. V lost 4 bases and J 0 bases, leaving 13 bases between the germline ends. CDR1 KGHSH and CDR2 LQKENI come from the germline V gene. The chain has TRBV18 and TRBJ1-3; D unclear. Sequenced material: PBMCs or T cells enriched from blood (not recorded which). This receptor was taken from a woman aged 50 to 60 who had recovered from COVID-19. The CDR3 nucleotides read TGTGCCAGCTCACAACCGGGAGAGCCCTCTGGAAACACCATATATTTT. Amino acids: CASSQPGEPSGNTIYF.